This T cell receptor (beta chain) was retrieved from a study of T cell repertoires in cytomegalovirus infection. Across the study: Indications of both CMV infection and matching HLA type were provided by public TCR beta signatures.

TCRdb reanalysed the reads using MiXCR and keeps one entry per CDR3 protein. The sample consists of around 800,000 distinct CDR3 sequences, 32% of them appearing once. As for this clonotype: Its antigen is currently unknown.

CDR1 and CDR2 (germline): MNHEY, SVGEGT. Trimming pared 4 bases from V and 0 bases from J, leaving 12 bases between. The CDR3 spans 16 residues. The source material was cultured CD8+ T cells from PBMCs, sampled from culture after CMV antigen stimulation. The V and J genes are TRBV6-2 or TRBV6-3 and TRBJ2-2, with D possibly matching TRBD2 (6 bases). The TCR sequence derives from a human donor in good health (CMV status not recorded). Some clones in this sample may be carry-over from other donors' samples. CDR3 nucleotides: TGTGCCAGCAGTTCGGGACTTCACTCGAACACCGGGGAGCTGTTTTTT. Its translation: CASSSGLHSNTGELFF.